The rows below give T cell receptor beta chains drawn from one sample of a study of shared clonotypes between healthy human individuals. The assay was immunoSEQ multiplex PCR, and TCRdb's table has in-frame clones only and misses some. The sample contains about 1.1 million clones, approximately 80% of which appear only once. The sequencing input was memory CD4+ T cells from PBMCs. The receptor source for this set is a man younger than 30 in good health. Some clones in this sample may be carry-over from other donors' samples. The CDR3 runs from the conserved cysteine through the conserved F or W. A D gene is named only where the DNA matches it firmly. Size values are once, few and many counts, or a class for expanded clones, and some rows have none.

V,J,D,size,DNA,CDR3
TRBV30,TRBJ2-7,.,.,TGTGCCTGGAGTGTACGGGGTGTGCTGTACTTC,CAWSVRGVLYF
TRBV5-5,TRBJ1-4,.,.,TGTGCCAGCAGCTTGGCCAGAGACAGTCGTAATGAAAAACTGTTTTTT,CASSLARDSRNEKLFF
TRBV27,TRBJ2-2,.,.,TGTGCCAGCAGTTTACAGGGAAATAGAGCCGGGGAGCTGTTTTTT,CASSLQGNRAGELFF
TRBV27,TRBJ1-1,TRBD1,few,TGTGCCAGCAGTGCACAACAGGGGTGGACTGAAGCTTTCTTT,CASSAQQGWTEAFF
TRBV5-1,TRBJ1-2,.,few,TGCGCCAGCAGCTTGGAACAGGCCAGATATGGCTACACCTTC,CASSLEQARYGYTF
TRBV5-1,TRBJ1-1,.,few,TGCGCCAGCAGCTTGGAAGGCGTAATGAACACTGAAGCTTTCTTT,CASSLEGVMNTEAFF
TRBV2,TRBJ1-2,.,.,TGTGCCAGCAGTGTGGGGCAGACAGTTGGCTACACCTTC,CASSVGQTVGYTF
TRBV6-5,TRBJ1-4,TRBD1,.,TGTGCCAGCCGACGGGGACAGGGGGCGGAAAAACTGTTTTTT,CASRRGQGAEKLFF
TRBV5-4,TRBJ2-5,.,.,TGTGCCAGCAGCGATGGACAGTACCAAGAGACCCAGTACTTC,CASSDGQYQETQYF
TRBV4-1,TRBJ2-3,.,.,TGCGCCAGCAGCCTCCGGCCCCTCGTGTGGGCCGGGGGAGATACGCAGTATTTT,CASSLRPLVWAGGDTQYF
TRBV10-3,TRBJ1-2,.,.,TGTGCCATCAGTGAGGGGGCAGGGGTAGGCTACACCTTC,CAISEGAGVGYTF
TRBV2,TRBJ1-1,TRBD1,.,TGTGCCAGCAATAGGGGGCAAGGAACTGAAGCTTTCTTT,CASNRGQGTEAFF
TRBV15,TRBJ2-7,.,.,TGTGCCACCAGCAGAGATGGGGGAGGCTACTCCTACGAGCAGTACTTC,CATSRDGGGYSYEQYF
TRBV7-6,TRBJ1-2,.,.,TGTGCCAGCAGCGCGTACAGTGGAGCTAACTATGGCTACACCTTC,CASSAYSGANYGYTF
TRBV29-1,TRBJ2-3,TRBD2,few,TGCAGCGTTGTTGCGGGAGCCTTCACAGATACGCAGTATTTT,CSVVAGAFTDTQYF
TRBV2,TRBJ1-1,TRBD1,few,TGTGCCAGCCGACCGGGACAGGGTATATGGAACACTGAAGCTTTCTTT,CASRPGQGIWNTEAFF
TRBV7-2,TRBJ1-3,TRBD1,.,TGTGCCAGCAGCTGGACAGGGGACACCATATATTTT,CASSWTGDTIYF
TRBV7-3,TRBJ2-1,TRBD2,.,TGTGCCAGCAGCTCAAGCGGGGGAAACTACAATGAGCAGTTCTTC,CASSSSGGNYNEQFF
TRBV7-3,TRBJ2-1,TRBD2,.,TGTGCCAGCAGCTCGCCGGGACTAGCGGGAGTAAGGGCCAATGAGCAGTTCTTC,CASSSPGLAGVRANEQFF
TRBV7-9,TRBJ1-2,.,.,TGTGCCAGCAGCTTAGGGTCAGGCGGGTTGAACTATGGCTACACCTTC,CASSLGSGGLNYGYTF
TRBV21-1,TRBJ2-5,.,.,TGTGCCAGCAGCGTGCGGGAGGATGGAGAGACCCAGTACTTC,CASSVREDGETQYF
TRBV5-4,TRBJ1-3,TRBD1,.,TGTGCCAGCAGCTATGGACAGGGCATCGGGAACACCATATATTTT,CASSYGQGIGNTIYF
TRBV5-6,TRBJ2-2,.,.,TGTGCCAGCACCCGGCCGCGGCAAGGGAACACCGGGGAGCTGTTTTTT,CASTRPRQGNTGELFF
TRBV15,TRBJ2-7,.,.,TGTGCCACCAGCTACGCCCCTACTGAGGGCTACGAGCAGTACTTC,CATSYAPTEGYEQYF
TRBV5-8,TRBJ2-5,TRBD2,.,TGTGCCAGCAGCCGTGGACTAGCGGGAGCTGAGACCCAGTACTTC,CASSRGLAGAETQYF
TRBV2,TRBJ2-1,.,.,TGTGCCAGCAGGCGACAGCCCGACGAGCAGTTCTTC,CASRRQPDEQFF
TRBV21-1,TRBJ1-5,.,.,TGTGCCAGCAGCAGTAGGGACAGGGACAATCAGCCCCAGCATTTT,CASSSRDRDNQPQHF
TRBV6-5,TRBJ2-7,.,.,TGTGCCAGCAGTAAGGACAGTTACTCCTACGAGCAGTACTTC,CASSKDSYSYEQYF
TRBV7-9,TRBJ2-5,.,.,TGTGCCAGCAGCTTTTCTGGAGAGACCCAGTACTTC,CASSFSGETQYF
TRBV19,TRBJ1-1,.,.,TGTGCCAGTAGTGCCACAGGTTCCGAAGCTTTCTTT,CASSATGSEAFF
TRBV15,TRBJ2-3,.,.,TGTGCCACCAGCAGGGAAGGGCTAGCGGGTACAGGGGGCACAGATACGCAGTATTTT,CATSREGLAGTGGTDTQYF
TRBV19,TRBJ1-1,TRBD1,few,TGTGCCAGTAGGGGACAGGGGGAGATTGAAGCTTTCTTT,CASRGQGEIEAFF
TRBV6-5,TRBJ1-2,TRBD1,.,TGTGCCAGCAGATTACAGGGGACGGGCTACACCTTC,CASRLQGTGYTF
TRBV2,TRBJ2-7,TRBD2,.,TGTGCCAGCAGTGGGACTAGCGGTTTCTACGAGCAGTACTTC,CASSGTSGFYEQYF
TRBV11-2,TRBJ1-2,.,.,TGTGCCAGCAGCATACTTACAGGCGTAGCTAACTATGGCTACACCTTC,CASSILTGVANYGYTF
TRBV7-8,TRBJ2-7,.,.,TGTGCCAGCAGCTTACAGGGCGACTACGAGCAGTACTTC,CASSLQGDYEQYF
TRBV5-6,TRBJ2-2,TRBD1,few,TGTGCCAGCAGAGGGGGCAACACCGGGGAGCTGTTTTTT,CASRGGNTGELFF
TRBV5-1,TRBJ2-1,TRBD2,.,TGCGCCAGCAGCAAAACGGGACTAGCGGGAGGCAATGAGCAGTTCTTC,CASSKTGLAGGNEQFF
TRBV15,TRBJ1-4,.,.,TGTGCCACCGCGAGGAGAACTAATGAAAAACTGTTTTTT,CATARRTNEKLFF
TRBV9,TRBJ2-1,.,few,TGTGCCAGCGGGGCAGGGGCCCGAACTTACAATGAGCAGTTCTTC,CASGAGARTYNEQFF
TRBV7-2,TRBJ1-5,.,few,TGTGCCAGCAGCTTATGGGAAAATCAGCCCCAGCATTTT,CASSLWENQPQHF
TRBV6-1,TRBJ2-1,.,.,TGTGCCAGCAGTGAAGCGGCGGCCCACAATGAGCAGTTCTTC,CASSEAAAHNEQFF
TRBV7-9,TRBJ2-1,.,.,TGTGCCAGCAGCTTAGATTTGTTTAGGGGTAATGAGCAGTTCTTC,CASSLDLFRGNEQFF
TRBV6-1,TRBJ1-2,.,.,TGTGCCAGCACTCGAGACGAGGGGCTCGGCTATGGCTACACCTTC,CASTRDEGLGYGYTF